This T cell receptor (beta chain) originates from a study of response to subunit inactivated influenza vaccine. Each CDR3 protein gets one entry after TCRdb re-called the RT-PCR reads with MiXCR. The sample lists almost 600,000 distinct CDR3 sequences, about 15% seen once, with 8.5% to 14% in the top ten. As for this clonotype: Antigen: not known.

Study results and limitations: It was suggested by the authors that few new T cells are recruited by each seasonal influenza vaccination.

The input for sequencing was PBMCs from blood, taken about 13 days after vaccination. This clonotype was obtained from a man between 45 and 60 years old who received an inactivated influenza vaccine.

The CDR3 coding sequence is TGTGCCAGCACAGGGGCCTACAATGAGCAGTTCTTC. This encodes CASTGAYNEQFF. The genes are TRBV18 and TRBJ2-1; 7 bases are shared with TRBD1. The CDR3 spans 12 residues. From germline, CDR1 is KGHSH and CDR2 LQKENI. V lost 8 bases, J lost 2 bases, and 0 bases stayed unmatched.